Detailed here is one T cell receptor (beta chain). The CDR3 extends over 15 amino acids. Trimming removed 0 bases from V and 6 bases from J; junction bases left unmatched: 6. Germline lookup yields CDR1 MNHEY and CDR2 SVGEGT. A J-beta primer mix and a sample-barcoded 5' primer were used in a second PCR of roughly 7 to 12 cycles. TCRdb itself ran the 5' RACE reads through MiXCR, one entry per CDR3 protein. Among approximately 780,000 distinct CDR3 sequences listed, 20% to 30% were seen once. This sample stems from a study of blood T cells in healthy people across ages. The same sample was also used in a study of T cells of mothers and their children.

The sample taken for sequencing was blood. The chain recombines TRBV6-2 or TRBV6-3 with TRBJ2-7, with 9 positions matching TRBD2. The receptor was isolated from a boy under 18 in good health. The CDR3 spells CASSYSPAGGVEQYF. In nucleotides, the CDR3 is TGTGCCAGCAGTTACTCCCCAGCGGGGGGCGTCGAGCAGTACTTC.